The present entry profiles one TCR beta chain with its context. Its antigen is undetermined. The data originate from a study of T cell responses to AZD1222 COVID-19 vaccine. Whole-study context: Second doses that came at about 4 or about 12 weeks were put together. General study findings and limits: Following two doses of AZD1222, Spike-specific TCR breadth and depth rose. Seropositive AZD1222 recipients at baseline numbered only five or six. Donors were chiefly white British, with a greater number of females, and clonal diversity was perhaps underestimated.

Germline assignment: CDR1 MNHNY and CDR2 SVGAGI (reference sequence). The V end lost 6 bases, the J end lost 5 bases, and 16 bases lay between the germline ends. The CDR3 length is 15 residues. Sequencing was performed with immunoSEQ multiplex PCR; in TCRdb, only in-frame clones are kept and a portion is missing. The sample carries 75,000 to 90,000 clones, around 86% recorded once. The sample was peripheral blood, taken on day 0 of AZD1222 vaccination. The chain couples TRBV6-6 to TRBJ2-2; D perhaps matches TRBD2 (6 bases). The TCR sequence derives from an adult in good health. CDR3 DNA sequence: TGTGCCAGCAGCCGGAGGGCCTTCGAGACCGGGGAGCTGTTTTTT. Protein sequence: CASSRRAFETGELFF.